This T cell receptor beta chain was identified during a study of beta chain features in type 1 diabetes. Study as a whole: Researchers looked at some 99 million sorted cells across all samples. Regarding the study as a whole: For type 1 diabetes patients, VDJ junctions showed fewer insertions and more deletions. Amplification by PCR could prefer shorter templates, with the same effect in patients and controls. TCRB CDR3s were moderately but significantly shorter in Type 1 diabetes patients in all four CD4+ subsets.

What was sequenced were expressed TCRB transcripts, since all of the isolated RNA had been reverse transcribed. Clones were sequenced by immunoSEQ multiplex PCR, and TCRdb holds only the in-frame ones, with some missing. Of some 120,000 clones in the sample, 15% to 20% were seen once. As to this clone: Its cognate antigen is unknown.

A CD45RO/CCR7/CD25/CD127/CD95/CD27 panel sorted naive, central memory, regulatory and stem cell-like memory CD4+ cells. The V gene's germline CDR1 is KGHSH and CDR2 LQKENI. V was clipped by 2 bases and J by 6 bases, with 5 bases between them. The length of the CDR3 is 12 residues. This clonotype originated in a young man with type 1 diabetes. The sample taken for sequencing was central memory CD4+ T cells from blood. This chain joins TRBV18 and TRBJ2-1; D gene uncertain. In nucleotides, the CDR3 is TGTGCCAGCTCACCAGGCGCCAATGAGCAGTTCTTC. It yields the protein CASSPGANEQFF.